These 18 T cell receptor beta chains originate from one sample sequenced in a study of blood T cell repertoires in COVID-19. Profiling relied on immunoSEQ multiplex PCR, and the TCRdb table lists in-frame clones only, not all of them. The repertoire consists of roughly 50,000 clones, with 70% to 80% occurring once and the leading ten covering about 3.3%. The specimen sequenced was peripheral blood. Source of these receptors: a man aged 60 to 75 with acute or convalescent COVID-19.

The chain is built from TRBV7-9 and TRBJ1-1, with 7 bases matching TRBD1. Trimming took 3 bases from V and 5 from J; bases not matched to a gene: 3. Germline values: CDR1 SEHNR, CDR2 FQNEAQ (reference sequence). CDR3 length: 13 residues. The CDR3 sequence is CASSFTTGTEAFF. As DNA, the CDR3 is TGTGCCAGCAGCTTCACGACAGGGACTGAAGCTTTCTTT.

The genes are TRBV4-1 and TRBJ1-2; D is possibly TRBD1 (6 bases). This CDR3 contains 15 residues. V dropped 4 bases and J dropped 4 bases, with 16 bases sitting between them. Germline V gene lookup returns CDR1 MGHRA and CDR2 YSYEKL. As DNA, the CDR3 is TGCGCCAGCAGCCGACCACAGGGACCTCCCTATGGCTACACCTTC. The encoded protein is CASSRPQGPPYGYTF.

A single count supports this clone. The V gene is TRBV9, the J gene TRBJ1-1; 7 bases match TRBD1. This CDR3 is 14 amino acids long. Trimming took 0 bases from V and 4 from J; bases not matched to a gene: 3. CDR1 is SGDLS and CDR2 is YYNGEE in the germline V gene. The CDR3 nucleotides read TGTGCCAGCAGCGTAGAAGGGGGCGTCACTGAAGCTTTCTTT. Protein product: CASSVEGGVTEAFF. Combining the CDR3 with reference TRBV9 and TRBJ1-1 gives the whole variable domain DSGVTQTPKHLITATGQRVTLRCSPRSGDLSVYWYQQSLDQGLQFLIQYYNGEERAKGNILERFSAQQFPDLHSELNLSSLELGDSALYFCASSVEGGVTEAFFGQGTRLTVV.

The DNA of the CDR3 is TGCGCCAGCAGTCCTAAGGACAGCGGGAGCTCCTACGAGCAGTACTTC. Amino acid sequence: CASSPKDSGSSYEQYF. The chain joins TRBV10-2 to TRBJ2-7, with TRBD2 matching over 8 bases. In germline, CDR1 is WSHSY, CDR2 SAAADI. CDR3 size: 16 residues. V shed 5 bases, J shed 0 bases, and the junction held 9 bases outside the gene matches.

The chain carries TRBV6-5 and TRBJ2-7; 10 nucleotides agree with TRBD1. V shed 2 bases and J 4 bases; nucleotides not matched to a gene: 5. Germline V CDR1 and CDR2: MNHEY, SVGAGI. The CDR3 length is 15 residues. The CDR3 bases are TGTGCCAGCAGTTACCAGGGACAGGGGATATACGAGCAGTACTTC. Translated, it gives CASSYQGQGIYEQYF.

This clone was seen just once. The chain's CDR3 is CASSLEASGRISRPDTQYF. The CDR3 DNA reads TGTGCCAGCAGCTTGGAGGCTAGCGGGAGAATTAGCCGACCAGATACGCAGTATTTT. This chain connects TRBV5-4 to TRBJ2-3, with 10 bases lining up with TRBD2. Unmatched junction bases numbered 14, after V lost 0 bases and J lost 4 bases. Germline-derived CDR1 and CDR2 are SGHNT and YYREEE (reference sequence). The CDR3 length is 19 residues.

The rearrangement joins TRBV18 to TRBJ1-1, with 7 bases aligning to TRBD1. Germline lookup yields CDR1 KGHSH and CDR2 LQKENI. This CDR3 is built from 15 residues. After removal of 3 bases from V and 2 bases from J, the junction contained 6 bases not matched to a gene. The CDR3 here is CASSPSTGSNTEAFF. The DNA for the CDR3 is TGTGCCAGCTCACCTTCGACAGGGAGTAACACTGAAGCTTTCTTT.

The V gene is TRBV6-5, the J gene TRBJ2-1; 7 bases line up with TRBD2. Germline lookup yields CDR1 MNHEY and CDR2 SVGAGI. V lost 0 bases, J lost 2 bases, and 4 bases stayed unmatched. CDR3 size: 16 residues. CDR3 region: CASSYSPAGPYNEQFF. Written as DNA, the CDR3 is TGTGCCAGCAGTTACTCGCCAGCGGGGCCCTACAATGAGCAGTTCTTC.

This sequence joins TRBV6-2 or TRBV6-3 and TRBJ2-1, with a weak D call TRBD2 (5 bases). The CDR3 totals 16 residues. The V end lost 6 bases, the J end lost 2 bases, and 17 bases lay between the germline ends. Per the germline V gene, CDR1 is MNHEY and CDR2 is SVGEGT. The DNA of the CDR3 is TGTGCCAGCAGCTCCCGGTTCCCCGGGACCTACAATGAGCAGTTCTTC. Amino acids: CASSSRFPGTYNEQFF.

The chain uses TRBV28 and TRBJ1-4, with TRBD1 matching over 7 bases. There are 15 residues in the CDR3. J lost 8 bases, V lost 5 bases, and 11 bases had no gene match. In germline, CDR1 is MDHEN, CDR2 SYDVKM. Here the CDR3 DNA reads TGTGCCAGCAGTCCAATACAGGGGCCAGAAGAAAAACTGTTTTTT. Amino acids: CASSPIQGPEEKLFF.

The chain employs TRBV9 and TRBJ2-3, with 7 nucleotides matching TRBD2. Germline V gives CDR1 SGDLS, CDR2 YYNGEE. V dropped 2 bases and J dropped 0; count of bases not matched to a gene: 9. The CDR3 covers 17 residues. CDR3 nucleotide sequence: TGTGCCAGCAGCGTCCCAGCGGGGCGAAGTAGCACAGATACGCAGTATTTT. Its protein is CASSVPAGRSSTDTQYF.

V usage is TRBV7-8 and J usage is TRBJ1-1, with TRBD1 matching over 9 bases. The CDR3 has 15 amino acids. CDR1 is SGHVS, CDR2 FQNEAQ, per germline. J lost 5 bases, V lost 2 bases, and 6 bases had no gene match. CDR3 nucleotides: TGTGCCAGCAGCTTACCACAGGGGGCGGTTACTGAAGCTTTCTTT. The encoded protein is CASSLPQGAVTEAFF.

This chain joins TRBV2 and TRBJ1-2; 7 positions agree with TRBD1. The V and J ends lost 7 bases and 3 bases, in that order; junction bases with no gene match: 8. Germline CDR1 is SNHLY and CDR2 is FYNNEI. This CDR3 is 14 amino acids long. CDR3 sequence reads: CASTDVQGDYGYTF. The CDR3 DNA is TGTGCCAGCACCGACGTCCAGGGGGACTATGGCTACACCTTC.

The rearrangement uses TRBV7-2 and TRBJ2-7; TRBD2 matches 9 bases. This CDR3 has 14 amino acids. Germline assignment: CDR1 SGHTA and CDR2 FQGNSA. After removal of 1 base from V and 8 bases from J, the junction contained 6 bases not matched to a gene. The CDR3 sequence: CASSLERGEMKQYF. The CDR3 nucleotides are TGTGCCAGCAGCTTAGAGCGGGGGGAAATGAAGCAGTACTTC.

The V call is TRBV5-8, the J call TRBJ1-2; maybe TRBD1 (6 bases). Deletions cut 0 bases from V and 2 bases from J, with 8 bases between. This CDR3 comprises 14 residues. CDR1 is SGHTS, CDR2 YDEGEE, per germline. The CDR3 region is CASSLAGTNYGYTF. CDR3 DNA: TGTGCCAGCAGCTTGGCCGGGACAAACTATGGCTACACCTTC. Full variable domain (remainder filled in from reference TRBV5-8 and TRBJ1-2): EAGVTQSPTHLIKTRGQQATLRCSPISGHTSVYWYQQALGLGLQFLLWYDEGEERNRGNFPPRFSGRQFPNYSSELNVNALELEDSALYLCASSLAGTNYGYTFGSGTRLTVV.

This clone was recorded a few times. The V gene is TRBV20-1, the J gene TRBJ2-1; 8 nucleotides agree with TRBD2. The V gene's germline CDR1 is DFQATT and CDR2 SNEGSKA (reference sequence). The CDR3 covers 16 residues. J was trimmed by 0 bases and V by 3 bases; bases with no gene match: 7. CDR3 residues: CSASEQRGSSYNEQFF. CDR3 nucleotides: TGCAGTGCTAGTGAGCAGCGGGGGTCCTCCTACAATGAGCAGTTCTTC.

V gene TRBV3-1 (or the pseudogene TRBV3-2) combines with J gene TRBJ1-2, with 7 nucleotides matching TRBD1. The CDR3 is made up of 13 amino acids. Germline-derived CDR1 and CDR2 are LGHDT and YNNKEL (reference sequence). Trimming removed 4 bases from V and 6 bases from J; junction bases left unmatched: 5. The CDR3 coding sequence is TGTGCCAGCAGCCGGCCCACAGGGGATGGCTACACCTTC. Translation gives CASSRPTGDGYTF.

The chain uses TRBV28 and TRBJ2-1, with D tentatively TRBD2 (6 bases). The germline CDR1 and CDR2 sequences are MDHEN and SYDVKM. The germline V and J ends were trimmed by 10 bases and 10 bases, with 14 bases remaining between them. The CDR3 has 11 residues. The CDR3 is CATKWGVEQFF. As DNA, the CDR3 is TGTGCCACGAAATGGGGGGTGGAGCAGTTCTTC.